A selection of T cell receptor beta chains follows, all from one sample in a study of blood T cells in healthy people across ages. Each CDR3 protein gets one entry after TCRdb re-called the 5' RACE reads with MiXCR. The sample includes some 850,000 distinct CDR3 sequences, around a quarter of them seen just once. The same data also went into a second study, on T cells of mothers and their children.

The sequencing sample was made of blood. These receptors were obtained from a boy aged 5-17 years in good health. Each CDR3 is given with its conserved first and last residue. A D gene is named only where the DNA matches it firmly. Rows may omit the clone size; those that give it use once, few, many or a size class.

J gene,V gene,clone size,D gene,CDR3 DNA,CDR3 protein
TRBJ1-4,TRBV12-3/TRBV12-4,many,NA,TGTGCCAGCAGGGCCTCGGACAGCTTTAATGAAAAACTGTTTTTT,CASRASDSFNEKLFF
TRBJ1-4,TRBV20-1,NA,TRBD1,TGCAGTGCTAGAGCTCCACAGGGGGCAGGTGAAAAACTGTTTTTT,CSARAPQGAGEKLFF
TRBJ2-2,TRBV20-1,few,TRBD1,TGCAGTGCTAGAGTCGTTTCAGGACAGGCCCCGAACACCGGGGAGCTGTTTTTT,CSARVVSGQAPNTGELFF
TRBJ2-5,TRBV10-3,NA,NA,TGTGCCGCACGCCCGGGACTCAGCGAACTGGAGACCCAGTACTTC,CAARPGLSELETQYF
TRBJ2-7,TRBV5-5,few,TRBD1,TGTGCCAGCAGCATAGGACAGGACCCCTACGAGCAGTACTTC,CASSIGQDPYEQYF
TRBJ1-3,TRBV4-1,NA,NA,TGCGCCAGCAGCCAAGGTGAATGGGCGGACACCATATATTTT,CASSQGEWADTIYF
TRBJ1-5,TRBV29-1,NA,TRBD1,TGCAGCGTCGAAGGGACAGACAATCAGCCCCAGCATTTT,CSVEGTDNQPQHF
TRBJ1-4,TRBV27,NA,NA,TGTGCCAGCACCCCCTACGGGAGTCATGAAAAACTGTTTTTT,CASTPYGSHEKLFF
TRBJ1-4,TRBV4-2,NA,NA,TGTGCCAGCAGCGGTCGCGGAGCTAATGAAAAACTGTTTTTT,CASSGRGANEKLFF
TRBJ1-2,TRBV29-1,few,TRBD1,TGCAGCAGAGGGGGCAGACTTAACTTTAATGGCTACACCTTC,CSRGGRLNFNGYTF
TRBJ2-5,TRBV24-1,NA,NA,TGTGCCACCAGTGATGGTACGGTGGAGACCCAGTACTTC,CATSDGTVETQYF